The 31 T cell receptor beta chains below all came from one sample that was sequenced in a study of T cell responses to AZD1222 COVID-19 vaccine. Libraries were prepared by immunoSEQ multiplex PCR; TCRdb keeps only in-frame clonotypes and omits some of them. Among about 110,000 clones listed, about 90% were seen once. Sequences were derived from peripheral blood, sampled 28 days after the second AZD1222 dose. The source is an adult who received the AZD1222 COVID-19 vaccine.

The chain is built from TRBV7-9 and TRBJ2-3; possibly TRBD1 or TRBD2 for D (5 bases each). V was trimmed by 1 base and J by 14 bases, leaving 19 bases between them. This CDR3 is built from 14 residues. The germline V gene encodes CDR1 SEHNR and CDR2 FQNEAQ (reference sequence). The CDR3 DNA reads TGTGCCAGCAGCTTAGGCTCCGGGACCCCATTTCCGTATTTT. Protein sequence: CASSLGSGTPFPYF.

The chain combines TRBV6-5 with TRBJ1-1, with 7 bases fitting TRBD1. This CDR3 is built from 13 residues. V lost 6 bases to trimming and J lost 5 bases; unmatched junction nucleotides: 6. Germline loops: CDR1 MNHEY, CDR2 SVGAGI. The CDR3 reads CASRKGAGTEAFF. DNA of the CDR3: TGTGCCAGCAGGAAGGGGGCTGGGACTGAAGCTTTCTTT.

The chain links TRBV29-1 to TRBJ2-1; 11 bases match TRBD2. The V and J ends lost 5 bases and 9 bases, in that order; junction bases with no gene match: 15. The CDR3 loop spans 16 amino acids. Germline V CDR1 and CDR2: SQVTM, ANQGSEA. The CDR3 sequence is CSVLRLAGPGGGEQFF. In DNA form, the CDR3 reads TGCAGCGTTTTGCGACTAGCGGGGCCTGGGGGCGGTGAGCAGTTCTTC.

J is TRBJ1-1 and V is TRBV5-4, with 7 positions matching TRBD1. Unmatched junction bases numbered 4, after V lost 1 base and J lost 7 bases. The CDR3 runs to 13 residues. Germline CDR1 is SGHNT and CDR2 is YYREEE (reference sequence). The CDR3 protein is CASSLQGVSEAFF. The CDR3 region has the DNA TGTGCCAGCAGCTTGCAGGGGGTGAGTGAAGCTTTCTTT. The full variable domain, rest sourced from reference TRBV5-4 and TRBJ1-1, is ETGVTQSPTHLIKTRGQQVTLRCSSQSGHNTVSWYQQALGQGPQFIFQYYREEENGRGNFPPRFSGLQFPNYSSELNVNALELDDSALYLCASSLQGVSEAFFGQGTRLTVV.

This clone has a single count. The gene calls are TRBV6-2 or TRBV6-3 and TRBJ1-2; no clear D gene. CDR1 MNHEY and CDR2 SVGEGT come from the germline V gene. The CDR3 is 12 residues long. The V end lost 6 bases, the J end lost 5 bases, and 10 bases lay between the germline ends. The CDR3 is CASSRPGYGYTF. The CDR3 DNA reads as TGTGCCAGCAGCCGACCAGGTTATGGCTACACCTTC.

This clone was seen only once. The chain joins TRBV5-4 to TRBJ1-2, with D possibly TRBD1 on 5 matching bases. CDR3 length: 13 residues. Germline values: CDR1 SGHNT, CDR2 YYREEE (reference sequence). The germline V and J ends were trimmed by 1 base and 8 bases, with 12 bases remaining between them. The CDR3 DNA reads TGTGCCAGCAGCTTGTCCAGGGAAGGCGGCTACACCTTC. Translating it yields CASSLSREGGYTF.

V usage is TRBV28 and J usage is TRBJ1-1; D not resolved. CDR1 and CDR2 (germline): MDHEN, SYDVKM. Trimming removed 3 bases from V and 4 bases from J, with 6 bases in between. This CDR3 is built from 12 residues. The DNA of the CDR3 is TGTGCCAGCAGTTTTTCAGGCACTGAAGCTTTCTTT. Its translation: CASSFSGTEAFF. Variable domain in full (rest from reference TRBV28 and TRBJ1-1): DVKVTQSSRYLVKRTGEKVFLECVQDMDHENMFWYRQDPGLGLRLIYFSYDVKMKEKGDIPEGYSVSREKKERFSLILESASTNQTSMYLCASSFSGTEAFFGQGTRLTVV.

The chain joins TRBV27 to TRBJ1-2; D is uncertain. This CDR3 contains 9 residues. From germline, CDR1 is MNHEY and CDR2 SMNVEV (reference sequence). CDR3 loop: CSHPGGYTF. CDR3 coding DNA: TGTTCTCATCCCGGGGGCTACACCTTC.

This clone was recorded a few times. V gene TRBV4-2 combines with J gene TRBJ1-1; 11 bases are shared with TRBD1. CDR3 length equals 15 residues. The V gene end was trimmed by 4 bases and the J gene end by 6 bases; junction bases not matched to a gene: 7. Germline V gene data show CDR1 as LGHNA and CDR2 as YNFKEQ. CDR3 nucleotides: TGTGCCAGCAGCCCACCGGGACAGGGGGTTCCTGAAGCTTTCTTT. Translating gives CASSPPGQGVPEAFF.

The chain links TRBV18 to TRBJ2-4; D gene ambiguous. V dropped 5 bases and J dropped 0 bases, with 8 bases sitting between them. The V gene's germline CDR1 is KGHSH and CDR2 LQKENI. The CDR3 contains 14 residues. The CDR3 DNA sequence: TGTGCCAGCTCAGATGGGCTAGCCAAAAACATTCAGTACTTC. Amino acid sequence: CASSDGLAKNIQYF. The full variable domain, with the rest looked up from reference TRBV18 and TRBJ2-4, is NAGVMQNPRHLVRRRGQEARLRCSPMKGHSHVYWYRQLPEEGLKFMVYLQKENIIDESGMPKERFSAEFPKEGPSILRIQQVVRGDSAAYFCASSDGLAKNIQYFGAGTRLSVL.

The rearrangement links TRBV9 to TRBJ1-5, with D perhaps matching TRBD1 (5 bases). V was pared by 3 bases and J by 7 bases, with 17 bases between. Germline V gives CDR1 SGDLS, CDR2 YYNGEE. CDR3 length: 15 amino acids. CDR3 nucleotides: TGTGCCAGCAGCGCAGGGAGTCAGGGAGGACAGCCCCAGCATTTT. As protein: CASSAGSQGGQPQHF. The complete variable domain, with remaining parts taken from reference TRBV9 and TRBJ1-5, reads DSGVTQTPKHLITATGQRVTLRCSPRSGDLSVYWYQQSLDQGLQFLIQYYNGEERAKGNILERFSAQQFPDLHSELNLSSLELGDSALYFCASSAGSQGGQPQHFGDGTRLSIL.

The chain has TRBV20-1 and TRBJ1-1; D is perhaps TRBD1 (5 bases). Deletions cut 5 bases from V and 8 bases from J, with 12 bases between. CDR3 size: 11 residues. Germline loops: CDR1 DFQATT, CDR2 SNEGSKA (reference sequence). Written as DNA, the CDR3 is TGCAGTGCTGGGGCGTTGGGGGAAGCTTTCTTT. Translation gives CSAGALGEAFF.

This clone occurred once. The chain is built from TRBV5-1 and TRBJ2-7; 7 bases align to TRBD1. Trimming removed 4 bases from V and 5 bases from J; junction bases left unmatched: 9. This CDR3 region has 14 residues. CDR1 and CDR2 from the germline V gene are SGHRS and YFSETQ. This chain's CDR3 is CASSIRSQGHEQYF. The CDR3, as DNA: TGCGCCAGCAGCATCCGATCACAGGGGCACGAGCAGTACTTC.

CDR3 sequence: CASSQVPAGRTDTQYF. CDR3 nucleotide sequence: TGTGCCAGCAGCCAAGTTCCAGCGGGGCGCACAGATACGCAGTATTTT. The chain links TRBV14 to TRBJ2-3, with 7 bases that match TRBD2. The germline CDR1 and CDR2 sequences are SGHDN and FVKESK. The junction had 5 bases not matched to a gene; V was cut back by 1 base and J by 1 base. The CDR3 is 16 residues long.

The J gene is TRBJ1-6, the V gene TRBV6-5; no clear D gene. Trimming cost V 0 bases and J 7 bases, with 4 bases left between them. Germline CDR1 reads MNHEY; CDR2 reads SVGAGI. The CDR3 is 13 residues long. DNA of the CDR3: TGTGCCAGCAGTTACTCGGCCAATTCACCCCTCCACTTT. Translation gives CASSYSANSPLHF.

The rearrangement links TRBV24-1 to TRBJ1-1, with D possibly TRBD1 on 5 matching bases. The CDR3 contains 17 residues. The germline V and J ends were trimmed by 9 bases and 0 bases, with 22 bases remaining between them. Germline-derived CDR1 and CDR2 are KGHDR and SFDVKD. Written as DNA, the CDR3 is TGTGCCACCCGGTTTAGGGGCGAAGTTTACATGAACACTGAAGCTTTCTTT. This encodes CATRFRGEVYMNTEAFF.

The gene calls are TRBV19 and TRBJ1-5; possibly TRBD1 for D (5 bases). The germline V and J ends were trimmed by 9 bases and 4 bases, with 16 bases remaining between them. The V gene's germline CDR1 is LNHDA and CDR2 SQIVND (reference sequence). The CDR3 length is 14 residues. This CDR3 is CASGHLDRNQPQHF. DNA of the CDR3: TGTGCCAGCGGACACTTGGACCGAAATCAGCCCCAGCATTTT. Combining the CDR3 with reference TRBV19 and TRBJ1-5 gives the whole variable domain DGGITQSPKYLFRKEGQNVTLSCEQNLNHDAMYWYRQDPGQGLRLIYYSQIVNDFQKGDIAEGYSVSREKKESFPLTVTSAQKNPTAFYLCASGHLDRNQPQHFGDGTRLSIL.

The J gene is TRBJ2-4, the V gene TRBV29-1; D is uncertain. The CDR3 contains 16 residues. CDR1 SQVTM and CDR2 ANQGSEA come from the germline V gene. Trimming took 5 bases from V and 3 from J, leaving 20 bases between them. The chain's CDR3 is CSVHGVVSPSKNIQYF. The CDR3 DNA reads TGCAGCGTTCATGGCGTAGTGAGCCCCAGCAAAAACATTCAGTACTTC.

This chain connects TRBV19 to TRBJ1-4, with a tentative D call TRBD1 (6 bases). Germline V CDR1 and CDR2: LNHDA, SQIVND (reference sequence). V gave up 6 bases and J gave up 2 bases, with 13 bases separating them. CDR3 size: 15 residues. The CDR3 protein is CASRSRGGTNEKLFF. The CDR3 DNA reads as TGTGCCAGTAGATCCAGGGGAGGCACTAATGAAAAACTGTTTTTT.

The chain couples TRBV7-2 to TRBJ1-5; D call uncertain. The germline CDR1 and CDR2 sequences are SGHTA and FQGNSA. Trimming took 2 bases from V and 7 from J, leaving 9 bases between them. The length of the CDR3 is 13 residues. CDR3 DNA: TGTGCCAGCAGCTTACACGTGGCGCAGCCCCAGCATTTT. This encodes CASSLHVAQPQHF.

This chain joins TRBV5-6 and TRBJ1-6; a possible D gene is TRBD1 (6 bases). Trimming pared 4 bases from V and 0 bases from J, leaving 11 bases between. This CDR3 region has 16 residues. CDR1 is SGHDT, CDR2 YYEEEE, per germline. DNA for the CDR3: TGTGCCAGCAGCGAAGACAGGAGCTCCTATAATTCACCCCTCCACTTT. Protein sequence: CASSEDRSSYNSPLHF.

The chain recombines TRBV9 with TRBJ2-5; no definite D call. The V gene lost 0 bases and the J gene lost 2 bases, with 8 bases spanning the gap. This CDR3 contains 14 residues. The germline V gene encodes CDR1 SGDLS and CDR2 YYNGEE. In nucleotides, the CDR3 is TGTGCCAGCAGCGTAGGAACGGCTCAAGAGACCCAGTACTTC. Its protein is CASSVGTAQETQYF.

J is TRBJ1-4 and V is TRBV28; D remains ambiguous. CDR3 length: 11 amino acids. The V end lost 3 bases, the J end lost 8 bases, and 4 bases lay between the germline ends. Germline assignment: CDR1 MDHEN and CDR2 SYDVKM. Written as DNA, the CDR3 is TGTGCCAGCAGTTTCCGCGAAAAACTGTTTTTT. It encodes CASSFREKLFF. Combining the CDR3 with reference TRBV28 and TRBJ1-4 gives the whole variable domain DVKVTQSSRYLVKRTGEKVFLECVQDMDHENMFWYRQDPGLGLRLIYFSYDVKMKEKGDIPEGYSVSREKKERFSLILESASTNQTSMYLCASSFREKLFFGSGTQLSVL.

This chain joins TRBV27 and TRBJ2-7; 11 nucleotides agree with TRBD2. This CDR3 comprises 15 residues. Germline V gene data show CDR1 as MNHEY and CDR2 as SMNVEV (reference sequence). The J segment lost 3 bases and the V segment lost 5 bases, leaving 6 bases of the junction unmatched. CDR3: CASSITSGSSYEQYF. The DNA for the CDR3 is TGTGCCAGCAGTATCACTAGCGGGAGTAGCTACGAGCAGTACTTC.

The genes are TRBV6-2 or TRBV6-3 and TRBJ2-7, with 7 bases identical to TRBD1. There are 13 residues in the CDR3. The V gene's germline CDR1 is MNHEY and CDR2 SVGEGT. V dropped 1 base and J dropped 6; count of bases not matched to a gene: 3. This CDR3 is CASSYWDSGEQYF. DNA for the CDR3: TGTGCCAGCAGTTACTGGGACAGCGGCGAGCAGTACTTC.

J is TRBJ2-6 and V is TRBV6-2 or TRBV6-3; 7 bases agree with TRBD1. This CDR3 has 17 amino acids. Germline V gene sequence: CDR1 MNHEY, CDR2 SVGEGT. The V gene end was trimmed by 5 bases and the J gene end by 2 bases; junction bases not matched to a gene: 9. The CDR3 DNA follows: TGTGCCAGCAGTAGCCTACAGGGGTTTGCTGGGGCCAACGTCCTGACTTTC. Translated: CASSSLQGFAGANVLTF.

Here the CDR3 reads CSVTQFNWGRTTDSYNEQFF. The CDR3 bases are TGCAGCGTTACCCAATTTAACTGGGGCAGAACCACCGACTCCTACAATGAGCAGTTCTTC. V and J are TRBV29-1 and TRBJ2-1, with a tentative D call TRBD1 (5 bases). The CDR3 runs 20 residues. The ends were cut back, 5 bases at V and 0 bases at J, with 29 bases in the middle. Germline assignment: CDR1 SQVTM and CDR2 ANQGSEA.

The J gene is TRBJ2-5, the V gene TRBV7-9, with 11 bases matching TRBD2. V dropped 2 bases and J dropped 5; count of bases not matched to a gene: 4. Looked up from germline, CDR1 is SEHNR and CDR2 is FQNEAQ (reference sequence). The CDR3 has 15 amino acids. This chain's CDR3 is CASSLSSSGRETQYF. CDR3 DNA: TGTGCCAGCAGCTTAAGTTCTAGCGGGAGGGAGACCCAGTACTTC.

This clone has just one count. The chain employs TRBV18 and TRBJ1-1; maybe TRBD1 (6 bases). The germline V gene has CDR1 KGHSH and CDR2 LQKENI. Trimming left V 0 bases short and J 0 bases short, with 8 bases between. This CDR3 contains 15 residues. This CDR3 is CASSPPGHMNTEAFF. For the CDR3, the DNA is TGTGCCAGCTCACCACCGGGACATATGAACACTGAAGCTTTCTTT. Full variable domain (outside the CDR3, taken from reference TRBV18 and TRBJ1-1): NAGVMQNPRHLVRRRGQEARLRCSPMKGHSHVYWYRQLPEEGLKFMVYLQKENIIDESGMPKERFSAEFPKEGPSILRIQQVVRGDSAAYFCASSPPGHMNTEAFFGQGTRLTVV.

The chain links TRBV27 to TRBJ1-6, with 7 bases that match TRBD1. Looked up from germline, CDR1 is MNHEY and CDR2 is SMNVEV (reference sequence). The CDR3 totals 15 residues. The J segment lost 6 bases and the V segment lost 5 bases, leaving 7 bases of the junction unmatched. The chain's CDR3 is CASSPRTGVNSPLHF. The CDR3 bases are TGTGCCAGCAGTCCCCGGACAGGAGTTAATTCACCCCTCCACTTT.

This sequence joins TRBV5-6 and TRBJ2-2; TRBD2 might be the D (6 bases). CDR1 is SGHDT, CDR2 YYEEEE, per germline. Trimming removed 4 bases at V and 1 base at J, with 11 bases between. The CDR3 runs to 15 residues. CDR3 amino acids: CASSRGTLNTGELFF. Written as DNA, the CDR3 is TGTGCCAGCAGCCGTGGGACTTTGAACACCGGGGAGCTGTTTTTT.